The rows below give T cell receptor beta chains drawn from one sample of a study of human T cells and chemical hapten exposure. TCRdb independently ran MiXCR on the RACE reads; one entry per CDR3 protein. The data show a few hundred thousand distinct CDR3 sequences, about 6% seen once. Source: whole blood, taken in connection with sensitization to the hapten diphenylcyclopropenone (DPC). These receptors were collected from a woman younger than 35 with alopecia areata. Some clones in this sample may be carry-over from other donors' samples. The CDR3 runs from the conserved cysteine through the conserved F or W. The D gene is left open where the match is weak. Clone size appears in some rows only: once, few, many, or a class for an expanded clone.

clone_size: many
d_call: TRBD1
j_call: TRBJ1-1
v_call: TRBV5-1
cdr3_nt: TGCGCCAGCAGCTTGGGTCACAGGGGAATCACTGAAGCTTTCTTT
cdr3_aa: CASSLGHRGITEAFF

clone_size: few
d_call: .
j_call: TRBJ2-3
v_call: TRBV20-1
cdr3_nt: TGCAGTGCTAGGATCCTCACAGATACGCAGTATTTT
cdr3_aa: CSARILTDTQYF

clone_size: .
d_call: TRBD2
j_call: TRBJ2-3
v_call: TRBV3-1
cdr3_nt: TGTGCCAGCAGCCAAGAGCCTAGCGGGGGGGCAGATACGCAGTATTTT
cdr3_aa: CASSQEPSGGADTQYF

clone_size: few
d_call: .
j_call: TRBJ2-5
v_call: TRBV5-5
cdr3_nt: TGTGCCAGCAGCTCGACGGCCCGAGAAGAGACCCAGTACTTC
cdr3_aa: CASSSTAREETQYF

clone_size: many
d_call: .
j_call: TRBJ1-5
v_call: TRBV29-1
cdr3_nt: TGCAGCGTGGGGCATAGCAATCAGCCCCAGCATTTT
cdr3_aa: CSVGHSNQPQHF

clone_size: .
d_call: TRBD2
j_call: TRBJ2-7
v_call: TRBV10-3
cdr3_nt: TGTGCCATCGGACTAGCGGGGCTCGACGAGCAGTACTTC
cdr3_aa: CAIGLAGLDEQYF

clone_size: many
d_call: TRBD1
j_call: TRBJ1-1
v_call: TRBV9
cdr3_nt: TGTGCCAGCAGCGCGGCAGGGGGCCCCGACGAAGCTTTCTTT
cdr3_aa: CASSAAGGPDEAFF

clone_size: many
d_call: .
j_call: TRBJ1-3
v_call: TRBV10-3
cdr3_nt: TGTGCCATCTGGCAGGGAAACACCATATATTTT
cdr3_aa: CAIWQGNTIYF

clone_size: many
d_call: TRBD2
j_call: TRBJ2-1
v_call: TRBV20-1
cdr3_nt: TGCAGTGCGACAGGCGGGGGGTACCCCTCCAATGAGCAGTTCTTC
cdr3_aa: CSATGGGYPSNEQFF

clone_size: few
d_call: TRBD1
j_call: TRBJ2-7
v_call: TRBV29-1
cdr3_nt: TGCAGTGTGGGACAGGGAACGGAGCAGTACTTC
cdr3_aa: CSVGQGTEQYF

clone_size: .
d_call: TRBD1
j_call: TRBJ2-7
v_call: TRBV7-9
cdr3_nt: TGTGCCAGCAGCCCAGGACAGGGGGCCGTGAGCGAGCAGTACTTC
cdr3_aa: CASSPGQGAVSEQYF

clone_size: .
d_call: .
j_call: TRBJ2-4
v_call: TRBV6-2/TRBV6-3
cdr3_nt: TGTGCCAGCAGTGGTATTGCCAAAAACATTCAGTACTTC
cdr3_aa: CASSGIAKNIQYF

clone_size: few
d_call: .
j_call: TRBJ1-1
v_call: TRBV2
cdr3_nt: TGTGCCAGCAGTGAGGAGGCCTGGAACACTGAAGCTTTCTTT
cdr3_aa: CASSEEAWNTEAFF

clone_size: many
d_call: TRBD1
j_call: TRBJ1-4
v_call: TRBV5-5
cdr3_nt: TGTGCCAGCAGCGAGACAGGGAAGGGTGAAAAACTGTTTTTT
cdr3_aa: CASSETGKGEKLFF

clone_size: many
d_call: TRBD1
j_call: TRBJ1-6
v_call: TRBV28
cdr3_nt: TGTGCCAGCAGGACCGGGACAGAAATACCTTATACTGATTCACCCCTCCACTTT
cdr3_aa: CASRTGTEIPYTDSPLHF

clone_size: few
d_call: TRBD1
j_call: TRBJ1-3
v_call: TRBV5-1
cdr3_nt: TGCGCCAGCAGCTTGCCCGGGACAGGGGCTGGAAACACCATATATTTT
cdr3_aa: CASSLPGTGAGNTIYF

clone_size: .
d_call: .
j_call: TRBJ2-7
v_call: TRBV28
cdr3_nt: TGTGCCAGCAGTCCTCTTTCGACTGGCGAGCAGTACTTC
cdr3_aa: CASSPLSTGEQYF

clone_size: many
d_call: .
j_call: TRBJ1-5
v_call: TRBV7-8
cdr3_nt: TGTGCCAGCAGCTTTGGGTACATCCCCAATCAGCCCCAGCATTTT
cdr3_aa: CASSFGYIPNQPQHF

clone_size: .
d_call: TRBD2
j_call: TRBJ2-3
v_call: TRBV7-2
cdr3_nt: TGTGCCAGCAGCTTAAGGCGGGGGGGCCATACAGATACGCAGTATTTT
cdr3_aa: CASSLRRGGHTDTQYF

clone_size: few
d_call: .
j_call: TRBJ1-2
v_call: TRBV7-9
cdr3_nt: TGTGCCAGCAGCTTAGGCCGTTGGGACATAAACTATGGCTACACCTTC
cdr3_aa: CASSLGRWDINYGYTF

clone_size: many
d_call: .
j_call: TRBJ2-6
v_call: TRBV7-2
cdr3_nt: TGTGCCAGCAGCCCCCGGGTTCGGGGGAGGTGGTCTGGGGCCAACGTCCTGACTTTC
cdr3_aa: CASSPRVRGRWSGANVLTF

clone_size: few
d_call: .
j_call: TRBJ2-3
v_call: TRBV6-5
cdr3_nt: TGTGCCAGCAGCGCCTGGGACGGTTATAGCACAGATACGCAGTATTTT
cdr3_aa: CASSAWDGYSTDTQYF

clone_size: .
d_call: TRBD2
j_call: TRBJ2-3
v_call: TRBV13
cdr3_nt: TGTGCCAGCAGCTCCTTGTCGGGGGGGCCTAAGACCCCAGATACGCAGTATTTT
cdr3_aa: CASSSLSGGPKTPDTQYF

clone_size: .
d_call: TRBD1
j_call: TRBJ1-2
v_call: TRBV28
cdr3_nt: TGTGCCAGCAGTTTGCCGGGACAGGGCAACTATGGCTACACCTTC
cdr3_aa: CASSLPGQGNYGYTF

clone_size: many
d_call: .
j_call: TRBJ1-1
v_call: TRBV6-1
cdr3_nt: TGTGCCAGCAGCGAAACGGGGTTCACTGAAGCTTTCTTT
cdr3_aa: CASSETGFTEAFF

clone_size: .
d_call: TRBD2
j_call: TRBJ2-7
v_call: TRBV20-1
cdr3_nt: TGCAGTGCTAGAGCACCTAGCGGAAAGTACGAGCAGTACTTC
cdr3_aa: CSARAPSGKYEQYF

clone_size: .
d_call: TRBD2
j_call: TRBJ2-5
v_call: TRBV27
cdr3_nt: TGTGCCAGCAGTCCCACTGGACTAGCGGGGGGCCTGGTCCAAGAGACCCAGTACTTC
cdr3_aa: CASSPTGLAGGLVQETQYF

clone_size: few
d_call: .
j_call: TRBJ2-3
v_call: TRBV4-2
cdr3_nt: TGTGCCAGCAGCCAAGCCCAACCGGGGATAAGCACAGATACGCAGTATTTT
cdr3_aa: CASSQAQPGISTDTQYF

clone_size: .
d_call: TRBD1
j_call: TRBJ1-6
v_call: TRBV5-6
cdr3_nt: TGTGCCAGCAGCCCCCGCGACAGGGGGAATTCACCCCTCCACTTT
cdr3_aa: CASSPRDRGNSPLHF

clone_size: .
d_call: .
j_call: TRBJ1-4
v_call: TRBV28
cdr3_nt: TGTGCCAGCAGCTCCGGACAGTTTGAAAAACTGTTTTTT
cdr3_aa: CASSSGQFEKLFF

clone_size: many
d_call: .
j_call: TRBJ1-5
v_call: TRBV12-3/TRBV12-4
cdr3_nt: TGTGCCAGCAGTTTAGCGCCAAGGTATAGCAATCAGCCCCAGCATTTT
cdr3_aa: CASSLAPRYSNQPQHF

clone_size: .
d_call: .
j_call: TRBJ1-1
v_call: TRBV5-1
cdr3_nt: TGCGCCAGCAGCTTGACAGTTCTGAACACTGAAGCTTTCTTT
cdr3_aa: CASSLTVLNTEAFF

clone_size: .
d_call: .
j_call: TRBJ1-3
v_call: TRBV6-2/TRBV6-3
cdr3_nt: TGTGCCAGCAGTGAGACCGGGAACTGTGGAAACACCATATATTTT
cdr3_aa: CASSETGNCGNTIYF

clone_size: few
d_call: TRBD1
j_call: TRBJ2-3
v_call: TRBV7-9
cdr3_nt: TGTGCCAGCAGCTTAATTTGGATCCGGGACAGGGCGAAAACCACAGATACGCAGTATTTT
cdr3_aa: CASSLIWIRDRAKTTDTQYF

clone_size: many
d_call: .
j_call: TRBJ1-6
v_call: TRBV20-1
cdr3_nt: TGCAGTGCTGGCACCACAGGGTTTAATTCACCCCTCCACTTT
cdr3_aa: CSAGTTGFNSPLHF

clone_size: many
d_call: .
j_call: TRBJ1-5
v_call: TRBV4-1
cdr3_nt: TGCGCCAGCAGCCAACAAGCGGCAGGTTGGGGGGACTCCCAGCCCCAGCATTTT
cdr3_aa: CASSQQAAGWGDSQPQHF

clone_size: many
d_call: TRBD1
j_call: TRBJ1-2
v_call: TRBV4-3
cdr3_nt: TGCGCCAGCAGCCCCGCCGGGACAGGAAACTATGGCTACACCTTC
cdr3_aa: CASSPAGTGNYGYTF

clone_size: .
d_call: .
j_call: TRBJ1-5
v_call: TRBV5-5
cdr3_nt: TGTGCCAGCAGCTTGGTCGGGAATAGCAATCAGCCCCAGCATTTT
cdr3_aa: CASSLVGNSNQPQHF

clone_size: .
d_call: TRBD1
j_call: TRBJ1-3
v_call: TRBV7-9
cdr3_nt: TGTGCCAGCAGTTTCGGACAGGGGATCAACACCATATATTTT
cdr3_aa: CASSFGQGINTIYF

clone_size: many
d_call: .
j_call: TRBJ1-2
v_call: TRBV6-5
cdr3_nt: TGTGCCAGCAGTTACTCGATACCAGGCATCTATGGCTACACCTTC
cdr3_aa: CASSYSIPGIYGYTF

clone_size: many
d_call: TRBD2
j_call: TRBJ2-1
v_call: TRBV11-3
cdr3_nt: TGTGCCAGCAGCATAGCGGGGACCAGCTCCTACAATGAGCAGTTCTTC
cdr3_aa: CASSIAGTSSYNEQFF

clone_size: .
d_call: TRBD2
j_call: TRBJ2-1
v_call: TRBV10-3
cdr3_nt: TGTGCCATCAGTGAGCCTAGCGGGGTCAATGAGCAGTTCTTC
cdr3_aa: CAISEPSGVNEQFF

clone_size: few
d_call: .
j_call: TRBJ1-3
v_call: TRBV6-5
cdr3_nt: TGTGCCAGCAGTTATGGGGGGGCGACGGGAAACACCATATATTTT
cdr3_aa: CASSYGGATGNTIYF

clone_size: .
d_call: .
j_call: TRBJ1-2
v_call: TRBV19
cdr3_nt: TGTGCCAGTAACGAGGCAGGGGAGGCCTATGGCTACACCTTC
cdr3_aa: CASNEAGEAYGYTF

clone_size: few
d_call: .
j_call: TRBJ1-2
v_call: TRBV29-1
cdr3_nt: TGCAGCGTTTTCTCCGGGACTCCGGGTGGCTACACCTTC
cdr3_aa: CSVFSGTPGGYTF

clone_size: .
d_call: .
j_call: TRBJ1-3
v_call: TRBV18
cdr3_nt: TGTGCCAGCTCACCAATCCCTCCGGCCTCTGGAAACACCATATATTTT
cdr3_aa: CASSPIPPASGNTIYF

clone_size: few
d_call: TRBD1
j_call: TRBJ1-4
v_call: TRBV28
cdr3_nt: TGTGCCAGCAGTTCCCGACAGGGGTCTGAAAAACTGTTTTTT
cdr3_aa: CASSSRQGSEKLFF

clone_size: .
d_call: TRBD2
j_call: TRBJ2-7
v_call: TRBV7-2
cdr3_nt: TGTGCCAGCAGCTTAGATGCGGGGGTCTCCTACGAGCAGTACTTC
cdr3_aa: CASSLDAGVSYEQYF

clone_size: few
d_call: TRBD1
j_call: TRBJ1-1
v_call: TRBV4-2
cdr3_nt: TGTGCCAGCAGCGTACACCAAGGACAGGGCGGGAACACTGAAGCTTTCTTT
cdr3_aa: CASSVHQGQGGNTEAFF

clone_size: few
d_call: .
j_call: TRBJ1-5
v_call: TRBV20-1
cdr3_nt: TGCAGTGCTAGAGATCGGTTCTCCAATCAGCCCCAGCATTTT
cdr3_aa: CSARDRFSNQPQHF

clone_size: .
d_call: .
j_call: TRBJ2-5
v_call: TRBV6-5
cdr3_nt: TGTGCCAGCAGTTACGGGCGCCAAGAGACCCAGTACTTC
cdr3_aa: CASSYGRQETQYF

clone_size: few
d_call: TRBD2
j_call: TRBJ2-1
v_call: TRBV5-1
cdr3_nt: TGCGCCAGCAGCCTCGCCCCGGGCGGGGGCAATGAGCAGTTCTTC
cdr3_aa: CASSLAPGGGNEQFF

clone_size: many
d_call: .
j_call: TRBJ1-1
v_call: TRBV18
cdr3_nt: TGTGCCAGCTCACCTCGGGGAGGTGGGGAAGCTTTCTTT
cdr3_aa: CASSPRGGGEAFF

clone_size: many
d_call: .
j_call: TRBJ2-2
v_call: TRBV12-3/TRBV12-4
cdr3_nt: TGTGCCAGCTGGAGGGCCGCCGGGGAGCTGTTTTTT
cdr3_aa: CASWRAAGELFF

clone_size: .
d_call: TRBD2
j_call: TRBJ2-3
v_call: TRBV7-9
cdr3_nt: TGTGCCAGCGAGCGGGGAACGACAGATACGCAGTATTTT
cdr3_aa: CASERGTTDTQYF

clone_size: many
d_call: .
j_call: TRBJ2-3
v_call: TRBV28
cdr3_nt: TGTGCCAGCAGTGCCCCTGGGCCTCCTACGCAGTATTTT
cdr3_aa: CASSAPGPPTQYF

clone_size: many
d_call: TRBD1
j_call: TRBJ1-5
v_call: TRBV19
cdr3_nt: TGTGCCAGTAGCCTCGACAGGGGGGATCAATGGCCCCAGCATTTT
cdr3_aa: CASSLDRGDQWPQHF

clone_size: many
d_call: .
j_call: TRBJ1-1
v_call: TRBV20-1
cdr3_nt: TGCAGTGTCTGGGATGCGAACACTGAAGCTTTCTTT
cdr3_aa: CSVWDANTEAFF

clone_size: many
d_call: TRBD1
j_call: TRBJ2-7
v_call: TRBV5-5
cdr3_nt: TGTGCCAGCAGCTCTCAAACCGGGACAGCTTTCTACGAGCAGTACTTC
cdr3_aa: CASSSQTGTAFYEQYF

clone_size: .
d_call: TRBD2
j_call: TRBJ2-3
v_call: TRBV10-3
cdr3_nt: TGTGCCATCAGTGAGAAGTCTAGCGGGGGAACAGATACGCAGTATTTT
cdr3_aa: CAISEKSSGGTDTQYF